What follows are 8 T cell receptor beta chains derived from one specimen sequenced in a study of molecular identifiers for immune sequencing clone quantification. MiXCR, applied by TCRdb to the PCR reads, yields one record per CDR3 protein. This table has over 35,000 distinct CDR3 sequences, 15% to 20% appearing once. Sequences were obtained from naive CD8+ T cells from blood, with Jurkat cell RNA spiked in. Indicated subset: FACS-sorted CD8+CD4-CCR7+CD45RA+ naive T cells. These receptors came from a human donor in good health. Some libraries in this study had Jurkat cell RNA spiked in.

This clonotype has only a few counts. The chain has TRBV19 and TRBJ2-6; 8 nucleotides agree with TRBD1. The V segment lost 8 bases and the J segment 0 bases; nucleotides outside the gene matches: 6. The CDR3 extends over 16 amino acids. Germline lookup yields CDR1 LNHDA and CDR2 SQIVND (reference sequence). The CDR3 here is CASWDRTSSGANVLTF. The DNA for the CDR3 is TGTGCCAGTTGGGACAGGACCTCCTCTGGGGCCAACGTCCTGACTTTC. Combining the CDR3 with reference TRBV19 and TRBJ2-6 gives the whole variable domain DGGITQSPKYLFRKEGQNVTLSCEQNLNHDAMYWYRQDPGQGLRLIYYSQIVNDFQKGDIAEGYSVSREKKESFPLTVTSAQKNPTAFYLCASWDRTSSGANVLTFGAGSRLTVL.

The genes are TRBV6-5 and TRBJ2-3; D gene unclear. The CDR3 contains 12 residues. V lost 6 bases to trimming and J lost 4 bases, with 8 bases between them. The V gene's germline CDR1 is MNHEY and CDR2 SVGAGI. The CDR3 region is CASRDGSDTQYF. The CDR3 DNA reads TGTGCCAGCAGAGACGGATCAGATACGCAGTATTTT.

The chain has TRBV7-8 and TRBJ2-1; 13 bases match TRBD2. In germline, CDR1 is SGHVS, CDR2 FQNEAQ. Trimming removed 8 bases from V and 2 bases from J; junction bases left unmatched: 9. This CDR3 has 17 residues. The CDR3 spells CASGPWTSGRPYNEQFF. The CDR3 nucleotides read TGTGCCAGCGGCCCGTGGACTAGCGGGAGACCCTACAATGAGCAGTTCTTC.

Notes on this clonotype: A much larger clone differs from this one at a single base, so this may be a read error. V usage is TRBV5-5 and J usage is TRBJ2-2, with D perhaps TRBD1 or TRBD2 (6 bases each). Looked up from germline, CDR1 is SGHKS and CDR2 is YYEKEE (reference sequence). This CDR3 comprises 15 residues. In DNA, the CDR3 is TGTGCCAACAGCTTAGGGGGGTTCAACACCGGGGAGCTGTTTTTT. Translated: CANSLGGFNTGELFF.

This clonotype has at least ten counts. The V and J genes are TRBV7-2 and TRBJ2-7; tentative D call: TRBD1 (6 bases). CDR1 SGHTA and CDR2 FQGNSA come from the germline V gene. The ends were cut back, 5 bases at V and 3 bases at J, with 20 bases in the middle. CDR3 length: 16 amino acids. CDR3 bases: TGTGCCAGCAGCCACCCCCTTCGACAGGCGAGCTACGAGCAGTACTTC. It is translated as CASSHPLRQASYEQYF.

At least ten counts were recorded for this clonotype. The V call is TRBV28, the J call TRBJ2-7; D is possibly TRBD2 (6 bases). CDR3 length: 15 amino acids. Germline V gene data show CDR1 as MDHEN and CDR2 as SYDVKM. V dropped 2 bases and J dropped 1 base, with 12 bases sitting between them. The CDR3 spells CASSLMSGGSYEQYF. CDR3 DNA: TGTGCCAGCAGTTTAATGTCTGGAGGGTCCTACGAGCAGTACTTC. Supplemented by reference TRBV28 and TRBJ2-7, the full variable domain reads DVKVTQSSRYLVKRTGEKVFLECVQDMDHENMFWYRQDPGLGLRLIYFSYDVKMKEKGDIPEGYSVSREKKERFSLILESASTNQTSMYLCASSLMSGGSYEQYFGPGTRLTVT.

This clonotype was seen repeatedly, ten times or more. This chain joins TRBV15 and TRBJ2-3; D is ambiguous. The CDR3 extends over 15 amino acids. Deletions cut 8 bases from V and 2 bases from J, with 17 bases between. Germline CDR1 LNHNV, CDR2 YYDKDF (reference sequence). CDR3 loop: CATQRPQEHTDTQYF. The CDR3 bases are TGTGCCACCCAACGGCCCCAGGAGCACACAGATACGCAGTATTTT. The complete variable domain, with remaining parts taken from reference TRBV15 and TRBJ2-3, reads DAMVIQNPRYQVTQFGKPVTLSCSQTLNHNVMYWYQQKSSQAPKLLFHYYDKDFNNEADTPDNFQSRRPNTSFCFLDIRSPGLGDTAMYLCATQRPQEHTDTQYFGPGTRLTVL.

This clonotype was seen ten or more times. For the CDR3, the DNA is TGTGCCAGCAGCTTAAACAGGGGGAACTACGAGCAGTACTTC. Protein product: CASSLNRGNYEQYF. The chain recombines TRBV7-9 with TRBJ2-7, with 8 bases aligning to TRBD1. The CDR3 extends over 14 amino acids. Per the germline V gene, CDR1 is SEHNR and CDR2 is FQNEAQ (reference sequence). Trimming cost V 2 bases and J 3 bases; bases outside gene matches: 3.